The source of this TCR beta chain is a study of beta chain features in type 1 diabetes. General study points: Moderate but significant shortening of TCRB CDR3s was recorded in all four CD4+ subsets from Type 1 diabetes patients.

In its sample, this clone was seen a few times. Antigen: not known. CDR1 and CDR2 from the germline V gene are MNHNS and SASEGT. Trimming left V 6 bases short and J 5 bases short, with 13 bases between. This CDR3 is 14 amino acids long. TCRB transcripts that were expressed got sequenced, as all of the isolated RNA had been reverse transcribed. Some clones are missing from TCRdb's copy, which holds only in-frame ones; the method was immunoSEQ multiplex PCR. Seen here are hundreds of thousands of clones, 12% to 15% observed once, and the top ten hold around 7%. The sample consisted of central memory CD4+ T cells from blood. This receptor was taken from a young man in good health. The V call is TRBV6-1, the J call TRBJ2-2, with TRBD1 as a possible D gene (6 bases). Written as DNA, the CDR3 is TGTGCCAGCAGAAGGGAAGACAGGACCGGGGAGCTGTTTTTT. Translating gives CASRREDRTGELFF.